Here is one T cell receptor beta chain with its context. V shed 2 bases and J shed 2 bases, with 12 bases lying between them. The germline V gene encodes CDR1 KGHDR and CDR2 SFDVKD. The CDR3 length is 16 residues. Per the authors' pipeline: Using reference gene primer amplification, nucleated cell counts were estimated. Profiled with immunoSEQ multiplex PCR; TCRdb holds only in-frame clones, not every one. V and J calls and clone size come straight from that table; D and trimming were deduced from the DNA. This sample yields around 260,000 clones, of which approximately 83% are seen a single time; approximately 12% belongs to the top ten. The sample comes from a study of blood T cell repertoires in COVID-19. Study-wide background: Samples of COVID-19 (acute and convalescent) were obtained from the United States, Italy and Spain. In each case, the material was cDNA or gDNA derived from T cells, B-cell-depleted T cells, or PBMCs.

This chain uses TRBV24-1 with TRBJ2-1; TRBD2 is a possible D gene (6 bases). The receptor was derived from a human donor in a cohort sampled during active COVID-19. The sequencing sample was made of peripheral blood. CDR3 nucleotides: TGTGCCACCAGTGATTATAACGGGAGCCCCTACAATGAGCAGTTCTTC. Its protein product is CATSDYNGSPYNEQFF.